This T cell receptor beta chain came from a study of PD-1 blockade in classical Hodgkin lymphoma. The table came from immunoSEQ multiplex PCR; TCRdb's copy has only in-frame clones and leaves some out. The sample lists fewer than 110,000 clones, 80% to 90% seen once, with more than 6.5% in the top ten. Patients all relapsed after autologous stem cell transplantation, and there was variation in brentuximab vedotin exposure. CDR1 and CDR2 (germline): MNHGY, SVAAGI. The CDR3 extends over 14 amino acids. V was clipped by 5 bases and J by 6 bases; unmatched bases: 8. The V and J genes are TRBV6-9 and TRBJ2-3, with 7 bases aligning to TRBD2. The clonotype was recovered from a human donor with classical Hodgkin lymphoma. Sequences were derived from peripheral blood mononuclear cells (PBMCs), sampled before the second cycle of nivolumab. The CDR3, as DNA: TGTGCCAGCAGTGTTCGACTGGGAGGGGATACGCAGTATTTT. It is translated as CASSVRLGGDTQYF.